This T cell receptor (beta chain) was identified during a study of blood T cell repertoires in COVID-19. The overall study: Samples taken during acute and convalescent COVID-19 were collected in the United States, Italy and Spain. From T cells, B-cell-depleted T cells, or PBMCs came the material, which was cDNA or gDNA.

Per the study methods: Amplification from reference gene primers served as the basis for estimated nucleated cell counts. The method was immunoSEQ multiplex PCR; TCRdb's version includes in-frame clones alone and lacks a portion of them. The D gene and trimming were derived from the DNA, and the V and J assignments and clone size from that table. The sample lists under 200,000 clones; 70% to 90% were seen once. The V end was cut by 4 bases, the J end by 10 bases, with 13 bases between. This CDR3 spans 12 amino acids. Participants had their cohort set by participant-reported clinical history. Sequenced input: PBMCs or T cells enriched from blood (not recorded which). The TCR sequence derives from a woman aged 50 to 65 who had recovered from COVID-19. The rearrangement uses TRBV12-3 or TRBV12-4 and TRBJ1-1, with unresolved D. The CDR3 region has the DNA TGTGCCAGCAGTTGGTTCTCGGGGTCAGCTTTCTTT. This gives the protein CASSWFSGSAFF.